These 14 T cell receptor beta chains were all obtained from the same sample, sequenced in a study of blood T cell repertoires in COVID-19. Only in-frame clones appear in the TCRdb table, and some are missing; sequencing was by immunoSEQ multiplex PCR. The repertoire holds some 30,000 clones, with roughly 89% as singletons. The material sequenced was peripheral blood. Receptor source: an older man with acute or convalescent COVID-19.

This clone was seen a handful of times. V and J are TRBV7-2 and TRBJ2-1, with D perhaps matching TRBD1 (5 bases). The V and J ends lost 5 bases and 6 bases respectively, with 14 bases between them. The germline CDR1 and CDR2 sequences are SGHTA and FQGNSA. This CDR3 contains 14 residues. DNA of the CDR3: TGTGCCAGCAGCGCTAACAGGTTTCCCAATGAGCAGTTCTTC. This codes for CASSANRFPNEQFF.

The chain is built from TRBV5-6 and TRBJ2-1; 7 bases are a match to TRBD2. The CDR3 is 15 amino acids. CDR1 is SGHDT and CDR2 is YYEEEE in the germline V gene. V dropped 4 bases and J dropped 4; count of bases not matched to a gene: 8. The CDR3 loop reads CASSLFGAGYNEQFF. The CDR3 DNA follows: TGTGCCAGCAGCCTGTTCGGAGCGGGGTACAATGAGCAGTTCTTC.

The CDR3 bases are TGTGCCAGCAGTTTGGGCGGTGGACTACCAGATACGCAGTATTTT. It encodes CASSLGGGLPDTQYF. The chain employs TRBV28 and TRBJ2-3; D possibly corresponds to TRBD2 (6 bases). Germline V CDR1 and CDR2: MDHEN, SYDVKM. The CDR3 is 15 residues long. V was cut by 3 bases and J by 4 bases, with 14 bases left in between.

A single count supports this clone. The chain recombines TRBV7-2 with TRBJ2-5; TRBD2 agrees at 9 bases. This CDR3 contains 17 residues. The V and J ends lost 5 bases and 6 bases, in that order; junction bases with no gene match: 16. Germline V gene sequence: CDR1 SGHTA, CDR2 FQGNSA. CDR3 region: CASSENPGTSLGKTQYF. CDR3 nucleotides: TGTGCCAGCAGCGAAAACCCCGGGACTAGCCTGGGGAAGACCCAGTACTTC.

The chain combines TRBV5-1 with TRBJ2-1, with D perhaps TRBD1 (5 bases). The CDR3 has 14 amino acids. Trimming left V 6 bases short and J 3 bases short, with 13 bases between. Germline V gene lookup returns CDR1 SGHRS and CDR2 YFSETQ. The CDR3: CASTPGPDYNEQFF. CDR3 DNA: TGCGCCAGCACCCCAGGGCCGGACTACAATGAGCAGTTCTTC. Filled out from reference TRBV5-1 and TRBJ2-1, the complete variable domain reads KAGVTQTPRYLIKTRGQQVTLSCSPISGHRSVSWYQQTPGQGLQFLFEYFSETQRNKGNFPGRFSGRQFSNSRSEMNVSTLELGDSALYLCASTPGPDYNEQFFGPGTRLTVL.

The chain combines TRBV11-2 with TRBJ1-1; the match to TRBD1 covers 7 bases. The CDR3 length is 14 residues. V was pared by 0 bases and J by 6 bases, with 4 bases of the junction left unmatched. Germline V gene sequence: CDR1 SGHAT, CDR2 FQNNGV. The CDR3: CASSLDGQGAEAFF. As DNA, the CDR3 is TGTGCCAGCAGCTTAGATGGGCAGGGGGCTGAAGCTTTCTTT. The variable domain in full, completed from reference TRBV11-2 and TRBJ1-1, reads EAGVAQSPRYKIIEKRQSVAFWCNPISGHATLYWYQQILGQGPKLLIQFQNNGVVDDSQLPKDRFSAERLKGVDSTLKIQPAKLEDSAVYLCASSLDGQGAEAFFGQGTRLTVV.

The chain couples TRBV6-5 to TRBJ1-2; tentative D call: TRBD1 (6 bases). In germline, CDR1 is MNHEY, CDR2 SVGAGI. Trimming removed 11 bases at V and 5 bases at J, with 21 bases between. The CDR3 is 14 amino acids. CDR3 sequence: CASQEVGAPYGYTF. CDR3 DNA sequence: TGTGCCTCTCAGGAGGTGGGGGCCCCTTATGGCTACACCTTC.

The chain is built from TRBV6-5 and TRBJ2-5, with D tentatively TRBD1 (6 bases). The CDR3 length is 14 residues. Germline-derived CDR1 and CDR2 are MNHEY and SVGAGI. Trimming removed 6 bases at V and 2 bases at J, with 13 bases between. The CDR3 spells CASSRGQFQETQYF. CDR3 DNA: TGTGCCAGCAGCCGCGGACAGTTTCAAGAGACCCAGTACTTC.

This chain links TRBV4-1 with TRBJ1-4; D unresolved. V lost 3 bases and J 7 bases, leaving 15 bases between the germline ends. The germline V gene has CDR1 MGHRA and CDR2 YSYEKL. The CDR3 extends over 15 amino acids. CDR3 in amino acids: CASSHVSGFVEKLFF. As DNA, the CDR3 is TGCGCCAGCAGCCATGTATCGGGGTTCGTTGAAAAACTGTTTTTT.

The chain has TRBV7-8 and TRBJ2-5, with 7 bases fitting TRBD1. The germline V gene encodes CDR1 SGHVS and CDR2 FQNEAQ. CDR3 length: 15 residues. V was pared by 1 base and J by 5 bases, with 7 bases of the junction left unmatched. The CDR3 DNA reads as TGTGCCAGCAGCTTAGAAAGGGTCAGGGGGGAGACCCAGTACTTC. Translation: CASSLERVRGETQYF.

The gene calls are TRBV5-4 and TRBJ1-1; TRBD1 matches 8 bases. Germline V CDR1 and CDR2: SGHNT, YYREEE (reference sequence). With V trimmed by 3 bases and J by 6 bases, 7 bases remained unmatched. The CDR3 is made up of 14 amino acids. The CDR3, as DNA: TGTGCCAGCAGCTCGGACAGGGCATCTTCTGAAGCTTTCTTT. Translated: CASSSDRASSEAFF. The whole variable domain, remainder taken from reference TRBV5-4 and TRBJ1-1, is ETGVTQSPTHLIKTRGQQVTLRCSSQSGHNTVSWYQQALGQGPQFIFQYYREEENGRGNFPPRFSGLQFPNYSSELNVNALELDDSALYLCASSSDRASSEAFFGQGTRLTVV.

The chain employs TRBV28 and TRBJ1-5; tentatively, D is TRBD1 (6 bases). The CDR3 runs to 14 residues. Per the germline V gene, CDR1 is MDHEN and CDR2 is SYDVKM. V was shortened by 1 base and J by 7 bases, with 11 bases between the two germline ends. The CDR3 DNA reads TGTGCCAGCAGTTTATCAGGGGCTGGCCAGCCCCAGCATTTT. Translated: CASSLSGAGQPQHF. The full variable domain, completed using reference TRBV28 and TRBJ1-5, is DVKVTQSSRYLVKRTGEKVFLECVQDMDHENMFWYRQDPGLGLRLIYFSYDVKMKEKGDIPEGYSVSREKKERFSLILESASTNQTSMYLCASSLSGAGQPQHFGDGTRLSIL.

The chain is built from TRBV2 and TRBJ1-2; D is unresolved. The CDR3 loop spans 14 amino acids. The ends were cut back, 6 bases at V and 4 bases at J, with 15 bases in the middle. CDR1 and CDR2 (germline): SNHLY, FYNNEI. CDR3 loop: CASSEHSPGYGYTF. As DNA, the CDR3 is TGTGCCAGCAGCGAGCATAGCCCCGGCTATGGCTACACCTTC.

CDR3: CASSQEVGRDTQYF. The CDR3 coding sequence is TGTGCCAGCAGCCAAGAGGTGGGCCGGGATACGCAGTATTTT. The chain has TRBV3-1 (or the pseudogene TRBV3-2) and TRBJ2-3; D call uncertain. This CDR3 contains 14 residues. Germline assignment: CDR1 LGHDT and CDR2 YNNKEL (reference sequence). V was clipped by 0 bases and J by 6 bases, with 10 bases between them.